This note documents a single T cell receptor beta chain sequence. What it binds is unknown. Trimming cost V 2 bases and J 3 bases, with 13 bases left between them. Germline values: CDR1 MNHEY, CDR2 SMNVEV (reference sequence). The CDR3 loop spans 15 amino acids. PCR was performed using 60 Vbeta and 13 Jbeta primers. Generated by immunoSEQ multiplex PCR, the TCRdb table keeps only in-frame clones and is missing some. The sample carries around 220,000 clones, 83% recorded once. This specimen comes from a study of cytomegalovirus exposure and HLA in healthy donors. Overall study context: An early data release held around 80 million unique TCRs from HLA-typed donors.

Whole-study findings and limits: Most TCR sequences proved rare, with some public TCRs found in many donors. In a later analysis, compared with equally common non-associated chains, HLA-associated beta chains were more expanded.

This TCR was sampled from a girl aged 10 to 17 in good health and CMV-seronegative. The specimen sequenced was PBMCs. The chain combines TRBV27 with TRBJ1-2; no reliable D call. The CDR3 sequence: CASSLIEGGDYGYTF. Written as DNA, the CDR3 is TGTGCCAGCAGTTTAATCGAGGGAGGCGACTATGGCTACACCTTC.